The 17 T cell receptor beta chains below all came from one sample that was sequenced in a study of blood T cells in healthy people across ages. Through a sample-barcoded 5' primer and a J-beta primer mix, a second PCR was run for roughly 6 to 12 cycles. Using its own MiXCR run on the 5' RACE reads, TCRdb lists one record per CDR3 protein. The repertoire holds hundreds of thousands of distinct CDR3 sequences, with around 46% as singletons. The sequenced sample was blood. The origin of the receptors is a man in his thirties or forties in good health.

The chain employs TRBV27 and TRBJ1-2, with D hard to call. The CDR3 sequence is 14 residues long. CDR1 MNHEY and CDR2 SMNVEV come from the germline V gene (reference sequence). V shed 7 bases and J shed 2 bases, with 14 bases lying between them. The CDR3 loop is CASKAREENYGYTF. The CDR3 bases are TGTGCCAGCAAGGCCCGGGAGGAAAACTATGGCTACACCTTC.

The chain carries TRBV7-2 and TRBJ2-3; D is unresolved. V shed 7 bases and J shed 2 bases, with 13 bases lying between them. CDR1 is SGHTA, CDR2 FQGNSA, per germline. This CDR3 spans 14 amino acids. CDR3 sequence reads: CASTLPGNTDTQYF. In nucleotides, the CDR3 is TGTGCCAGCACCCTGCCTGGCAACACAGATACGCAGTATTTT.

CDR3 in amino acids: CATSDPAYQETQYF. CDR3 bases: TGTGCCACCAGTGATCCCGCGTACCAAGAGACCCAGTACTTC. The J gene is TRBJ2-5, the V gene TRBV24-1; D gene unclear. Trimming left V 3 bases short and J 0 bases short, with 7 bases between. CDR3 size: 14 residues. Germline V CDR1 and CDR2: KGHDR, SFDVKD.

Turning to this clonotype: This may be a read error, as it is one base from a much larger clone. The chain links TRBV6-4 to TRBJ2-3, with 11 bases aligning to TRBD2. J gave up 1 base and V 5 bases, and 5 bases lay outside the gene matches. The germline CDR1 and CDR2 sequences are MRHNA and SNTAGT. The CDR3 has 16 amino acids. CDR3 sequence reads: CASSKTSGDGTDTQYF. The CDR3 coding sequence is TGTGCCAGCAGTAAGACTAGCGGGGATGGCACAGATACGCAGTATTTT.

The table lists this clonotype with a few counts. This chain connects TRBV3-1 to TRBJ1-2; weak D call: TRBD1 (6 bases). Trimming shortened V by 4 bases and J by 5 bases, and 14 bases separated the two germline ends. This CDR3 spans 14 amino acids. Germline CDR1 and CDR2: LGHDT and YNNKEL (reference sequence). CDR3 amino acids: CASSPTGTPYGYTF. The CDR3 bases are TGTGCCAGCAGCCCGACCGGGACACCGTATGGCTACACCTTC.

The rearrangement links TRBV5-1 to TRBJ1-1; 9 positions agree with TRBD1. The CDR3 has 15 residues. With V trimmed by 5 bases and J by 1 base, 6 bases remained unmatched. The germline CDR1 and CDR2 sequences are SGHRS and YFSETQ. In DNA, the CDR3 is TGCGCCAGCAGGGCCGGGACAGGGTCGAACACTGAAGCTTTCTTT. Translation gives CASRAGTGSNTEAFF.

V usage is TRBV7-2 and J usage is TRBJ1-3; D is possibly TRBD1 (6 bases). Trimming removed 5 bases from V and 1 base from J, with 9 bases in between. Germline values: CDR1 SGHTA, CDR2 FQGNSA. The CDR3 spans 14 residues. The CDR3 DNA follows: TGTGCCAGCAGCAACGGACAGTCTGGAAACACCATATATTTT. Encoded protein: CASSNGQSGNTIYF. The entire variable domain, with the rest obtained from reference TRBV7-2 and TRBJ1-3, is as follows: GAGVSQSPSNKVTEKGKDVELRCDPISGHTALYWYRQSLGQGLEFLIYFQGNSAPDKSGLPSDRFSAERTGGSVSTLTIQRTQQEDSAVYLCASSNGQSGNTIYFGEGSWLTVV.

This sequence joins TRBV7-9 and TRBJ1-6; D gene ambiguous. V was trimmed by 1 base and J by 8 bases, leaving 15 bases between them. The CDR3 is 16 residues long. CDR1 and CDR2 (germline): SEHNR, FQNEAQ (reference sequence). The CDR3 region has the DNA TGTGCCAGCAGCTTAGGCGTGGTAGGAAGGTATTCACCCCTCCACTTT. Its protein product is CASSLGVVGRYSPLHF.

This clonotype has ten or more counts. The CDR3 region is CASSLLRFGTNEKLFF. CDR3 nucleotide sequence: TGTGCCAGCAGTTTGCTCAGATTCGGGACTAATGAAAAACTGTTTTTT. The rearrangement uses TRBV27 and TRBJ1-4; no clear D. CDR3 length: 16 amino acids. Germline V CDR1 and CDR2: MNHEY, SMNVEV (reference sequence). V was pared by 3 bases and J by 2 bases, with 13 bases between.

The chain is built from TRBV20-1 and TRBJ2-7; 13 bases are shared with TRBD2. Germline V gene sequence: CDR1 DFQATT, CDR2 SNEGSKA (reference sequence). J was trimmed by 4 bases and V by 4 bases; bases with no gene match: 10. This CDR3 is built from 16 residues. Written as DNA, the CDR3 is TGCAGTGCTACCGGGACTAGCGGGACTTTTAGTTACGAGCAGTACTTC. Protein product: CSATGTSGTFSYEQYF.

The chain uses TRBV6-5 and TRBJ1-5; no definite D call. CDR1 is MNHEY and CDR2 is SVGAGI in the germline V gene. Deletions cut 0 bases from V and 0 bases from J, with 6 bases between. The CDR3 totals 15 residues. CDR3 loop: CASSYSGSSNQPQHF. CDR3 nucleotide sequence: TGTGCCAGCAGTTACTCGGGCAGTAGCAATCAGCCCCAGCATTTT.

J is TRBJ2-1 and V is TRBV29-1; 13 nucleotides match TRBD2. In germline, CDR1 is SQVTM, CDR2 ANQGSEA. The CDR3 sequence is 17 residues long. With 5 bases clipped from V and 7 bases from J, the junction kept 14 bases outside the gene matches. The CDR3 DNA follows: TGCAGCGTTTACACTAGCGGGGGGGCATCGAGGTGGAATGAGCAGTTCTTC. Protein product: CSVYTSGGASRWNEQFF.

The V call is TRBV6-4, the J call TRBJ2-3, with a tentative D call TRBD2 (5 bases). The germline V and J ends were trimmed by 4 bases and 3 bases, with 14 bases remaining between them. The CDR3 sequence is 15 residues long. Germline CDR1 and CDR2: MRHNA and SNTAGT. The CDR3 protein is CASSGSAEVTDTQYF. CDR3 DNA: TGTGCCAGCAGTGGGTCAGCGGAGGTTACAGATACGCAGTATTTT.

This clonotype was detected a few times. The CDR3 protein is CASSSGALRNQPQHF. In nucleotides, the CDR3 is TGTGCCAGCAGTTCCGGGGCCCTGCGTAATCAGCCCCAGCATTTT. The chain joins TRBV3-1 to TRBJ1-5; D perhaps matches TRBD1 (5 bases). Trimming left V 6 bases short and J 4 bases short, with 16 bases between. The germline CDR1 and CDR2 sequences are LGHDT and YNNKEL (reference sequence). The CDR3 has 15 amino acids.

The chain recombines TRBV6-1 with TRBJ1-4; a possible D gene is TRBD1 (5 bases). Germline CDR1 MNHNS, CDR2 SASEGT. V was cut by 3 bases and J by 4 bases, with 12 bases left in between. The CDR3 is 15 amino acids. In DNA form, the CDR3 reads TGTGCCAGCAGTGATCGTAGGGGAAATAATGAAAAACTGTTTTTT. It yields the protein CASSDRRGNNEKLFF.

The CDR3 sequence: CASSRPTNYEQYF. The CDR3 nucleotides read TGTGCCAGCAGTCGGCCTACAAACTACGAGCAGTACTTC. The V gene is TRBV28, the J gene TRBJ2-7; the D is unclear. Trimming removed 5 bases from V and 3 bases from J, with 11 bases in between. CDR1 is MDHEN, CDR2 SYDVKM, per germline. CDR3 length equals 13 residues. The whole variable domain, remainder taken from reference TRBV28 and TRBJ2-7, is DVKVTQSSRYLVKRTGEKVFLECVQDMDHENMFWYRQDPGLGLRLIYFSYDVKMKEKGDIPEGYSVSREKKERFSLILESASTNQTSMYLCASSRPTNYEQYFGPGTRLTVT.

This chain joins TRBV5-1 and TRBJ2-3, with TRBD2 identical over 10 bases. This CDR3 is 15 amino acids long. Trimming at V came to 4 bases and at J to 3 bases, leaving 5 bases not matched to a gene. The germline gives CDR1 SGHRS, CDR2 YFSETQ. CDR3 residues: CASSQIAGGTDTQYF. The CDR3, as DNA: TGCGCCAGCAGCCAAATAGCGGGGGGAACAGATACGCAGTATTTT.